This TCR beta chain was captured in a study of cytomegalovirus exposure and HLA in healthy donors. Study findings and constraints: Under in vitro conditions, a few CMV-associated chains were confirmed as specific for CMV antigens. Follow-up analysis seemed to connect common viral pathogens with several of the most significant clusters identified. The authors enumerated 164 TCR beta chains as linked to cytomegalovirus.

On this clone: Its antigen is not known.

The PCR used 60 Vbeta and 13 Jbeta primers. Repertoires were generated with immunoSEQ multiplex PCR, while TCRdb's copy carries only in-frame clones and drops some. In the table there are about 130,000 clones, around 83% of which are singletons. The J segment lost 14 bases and the V segment lost 2 bases, leaving 3 bases of the junction unmatched. The CDR3 totals 12 residues. Per germline, CDR1 SGHRS and CDR2 YFSETQ. The TCR sequence derives from a girl aged 2 to 10 in good health and CMV-seronegative. The V and J genes are TRBV5-1 and TRBJ2-1, with 11 bases aligning to TRBD1. The sequenced material came from PBMCs. This CDR3 is CASSLGGQGEFF. The DNA of the CDR3 is TGCGCCAGCAGCTTAGGGGGACAGGGGGAGTTCTTC.